Included here is one T cell receptor beta chain sequence, with context. This clone showed up just once. The clone's antigen remains unknown. No base quality information exists; no much larger clone differs at one position. To prepare the library, the immunoSEQ multiplex PCR assay was applied. TCRdb re-hosts the immuneACCESS table, in-frame sequences only. Its copies lack some clones; in the studies checked, an unresolved V gene accounts for under half of them, and the cause for the rest is not known. Present in this sample are around 80,000 clones, approximately 92% of which were seen just once. Approximately 2.2% of the sample belongs to the ten largest clones. The CDR3, cysteine through phenylalanine, is 14 amino acids long. Only CDR3 DNA remains: 42 bases, in frame from the first base. The germline V gene (reference sequence) supplies CDR1 LNHDA and CDR2 SQIVND. The junction shows trimming of 7 bases on V and 3 bases on J, and the gene matches do not reach 8 bases of it.

This sample stems from a study of T cell changes during pregnancy in multiple sclerosis (dated by TCRdb to about 2019). Some background on the complete study: The study examined how the T cell repertoire changed over the course of pregnancy in women with multiple sclerosis.

The rearranged segments are TRBV19 and TRBJ1-2; 7 bases in the middle match TRBD1. The material sequenced was peripheral blood, taken before pregnancy. This receptor was taken from a female donor with multiple sclerosis, enrolled in a pregnancy study. The nucleotides read TGTGCCAGTACCATAGGGACAGAGGACTATGGCTACACCTTC. Its protein reads: CASTIGTEDYGYTF.